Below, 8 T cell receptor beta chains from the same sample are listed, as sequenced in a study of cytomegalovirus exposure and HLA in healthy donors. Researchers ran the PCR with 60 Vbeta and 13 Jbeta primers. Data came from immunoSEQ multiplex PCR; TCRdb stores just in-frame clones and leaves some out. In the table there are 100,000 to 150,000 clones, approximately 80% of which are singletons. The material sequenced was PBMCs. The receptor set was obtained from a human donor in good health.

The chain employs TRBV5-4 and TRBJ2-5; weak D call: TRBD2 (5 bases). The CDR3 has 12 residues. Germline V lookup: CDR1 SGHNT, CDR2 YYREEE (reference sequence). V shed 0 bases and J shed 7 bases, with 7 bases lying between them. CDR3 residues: CASSLEGGTQYF. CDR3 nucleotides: TGTGCCAGCAGCTTGGAAGGAGGGACCCAGTACTTC.

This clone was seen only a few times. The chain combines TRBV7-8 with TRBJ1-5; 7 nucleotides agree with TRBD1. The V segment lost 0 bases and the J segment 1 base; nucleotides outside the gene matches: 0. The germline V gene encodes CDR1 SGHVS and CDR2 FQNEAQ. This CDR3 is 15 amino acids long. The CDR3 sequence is CASSLAGQSNQPQHF. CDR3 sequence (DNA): TGTGCCAGCAGCTTAGCGGGACAGAGCAATCAGCCCCAGCATTTT.

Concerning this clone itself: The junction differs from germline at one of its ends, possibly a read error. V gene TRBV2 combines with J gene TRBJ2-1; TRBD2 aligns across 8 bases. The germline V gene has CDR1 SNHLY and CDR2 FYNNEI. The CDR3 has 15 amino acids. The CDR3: CASRREEGAYNEQFF. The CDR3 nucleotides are TGTGCAAGCAGGCGGGAGGAGGGGGCCTACAATGAGCAGTTCTTC.

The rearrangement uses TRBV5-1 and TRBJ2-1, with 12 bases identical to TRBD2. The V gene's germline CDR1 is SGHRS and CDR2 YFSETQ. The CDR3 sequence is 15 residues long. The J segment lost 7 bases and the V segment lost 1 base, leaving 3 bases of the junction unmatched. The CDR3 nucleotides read TGCGCCAGCAGCTTGCAACTAGCGGGAGGAAATGAGCAGTTCTTC. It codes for CASSLQLAGGNEQFF.

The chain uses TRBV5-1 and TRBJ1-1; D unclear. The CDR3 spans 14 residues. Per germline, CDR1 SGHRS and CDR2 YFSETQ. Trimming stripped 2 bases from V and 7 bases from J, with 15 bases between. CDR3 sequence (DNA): TGCGCCAGCAGCTTCTTTGGTAGTGGCGGTGAAGCTTTCTTT. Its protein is CASSFFGSGGEAFF.

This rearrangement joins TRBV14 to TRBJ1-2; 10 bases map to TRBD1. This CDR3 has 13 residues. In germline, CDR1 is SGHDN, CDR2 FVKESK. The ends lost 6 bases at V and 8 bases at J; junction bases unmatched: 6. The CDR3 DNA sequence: TGTGCCAGCAGTCGACAGGGGGCGGGCGGCTACACCTTC. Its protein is CASSRQGAGGYTF.

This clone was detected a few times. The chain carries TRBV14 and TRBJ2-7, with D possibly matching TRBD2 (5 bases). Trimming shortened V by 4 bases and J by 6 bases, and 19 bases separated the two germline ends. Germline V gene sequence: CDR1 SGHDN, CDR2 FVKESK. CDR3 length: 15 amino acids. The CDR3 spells CASSLYRVSRGEQYF. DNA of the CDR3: TGTGCCAGCAGCCTTTACCGGGTCTCCCGGGGCGAGCAGTACTTC.

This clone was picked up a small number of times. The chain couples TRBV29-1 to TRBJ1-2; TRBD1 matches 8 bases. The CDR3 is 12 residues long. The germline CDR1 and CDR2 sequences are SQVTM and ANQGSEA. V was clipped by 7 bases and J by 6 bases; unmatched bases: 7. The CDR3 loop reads CSARQGIDGYTF. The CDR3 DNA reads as TGCAGCGCCCGACAGGGGATCGATGGCTACACCTTC.